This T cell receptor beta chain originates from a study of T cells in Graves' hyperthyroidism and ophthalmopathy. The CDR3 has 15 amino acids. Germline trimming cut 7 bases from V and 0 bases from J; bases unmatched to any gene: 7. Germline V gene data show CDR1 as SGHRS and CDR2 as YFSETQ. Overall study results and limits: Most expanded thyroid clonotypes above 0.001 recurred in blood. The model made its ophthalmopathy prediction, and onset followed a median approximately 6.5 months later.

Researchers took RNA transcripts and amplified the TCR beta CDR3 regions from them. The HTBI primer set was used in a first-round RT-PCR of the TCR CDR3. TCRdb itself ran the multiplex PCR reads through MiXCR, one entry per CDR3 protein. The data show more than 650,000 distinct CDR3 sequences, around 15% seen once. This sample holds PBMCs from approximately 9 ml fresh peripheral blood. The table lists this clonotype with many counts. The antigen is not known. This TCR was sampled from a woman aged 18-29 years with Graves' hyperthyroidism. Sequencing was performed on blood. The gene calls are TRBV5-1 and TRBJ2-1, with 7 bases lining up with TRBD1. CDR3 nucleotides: TGCGCCAGCGCCGCCCGGGACAGCTCCTACAATGAGCAGTTCTTC. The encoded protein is CASAARDSSYNEQFF.